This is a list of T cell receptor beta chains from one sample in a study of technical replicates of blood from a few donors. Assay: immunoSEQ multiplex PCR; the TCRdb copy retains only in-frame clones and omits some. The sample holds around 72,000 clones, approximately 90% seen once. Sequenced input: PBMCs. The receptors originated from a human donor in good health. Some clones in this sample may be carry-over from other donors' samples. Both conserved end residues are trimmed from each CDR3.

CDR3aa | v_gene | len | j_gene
STSAPLRGAIFSSYNEQF | TRBV29-1 | 18 | TRBJ2-1
ASSSPPPLALREKLGEQF | TRBV5-1 | 18 | TRBJ2-1
ASRDLREYEQY | TRBV6-5 | 11 | TRBJ2-7
ASSRRTGLNTEAF | TRBV5-6 | 13 | TRBJ1-1
ASSIDRNTGELF | TRBV19 | 12 | TRBJ2-2
ASSLTSGAYEQY | TRBV7-8 | 12 | TRBJ2-7
ASSGSAHTRAANYGYT | TRBV9 | 16 | TRBJ1-2
ASSQGLAGGGQF | TRBV4-2 | 12 | TRBJ2-1
ASSPRQDNEQF | TRBV18 | 11 | TRBJ2-1
AISESGQGAPLTQY | TRBV10-3 | 14 | TRBJ2-5
AWTRGRADGYT | TRBV30 | 11 | TRBJ1-2
ASSDGLERSPLH | TRBV2 | 12 | TRBJ1-6
SVASAGGRQETQY | TRBV29-1 | 13 | TRBJ2-5
ASSPGSPQLGHIQY | TRBV5-1 | 14 | TRBJ2-4
ATSPRTGDYNEQF | TRBV15 | 13 | TRBJ2-1
ASSFRRGAYEQY | TRBV5-6 | 12 | TRBJ2-7
ASSPGTANTEAF | TRBV18 | 12 | TRBJ1-1
ASSQGLARGTGELF | TRBV4-1 | 14 | TRBJ2-2
ASSLLTLSYEQY | TRBV7-2 | 12 | TRBJ2-7
ASSQGLGGETQY | TRBV4-2 | 12 | TRBJ2-5
ATSNPGGGRYHEQF | TRBV15 | 14 | TRBJ2-1
SVGGDLEAF | TRBV29-1 | 9 | TRBJ1-1
ASSPGLAGGPRGELF | TRBV5-1 | 15 | TRBJ2-2
ASSVQAGAATDTQY | TRBV9 | 14 | TRBJ2-3
ASSIRTGQGLDNEQF | TRBV19 | 15 | TRBJ2-1
ACLWGDGTEAF | TRBV30 | 11 | TRBJ1-1
ASSLVLSEQY | TRBV7-9 | 10 | TRBJ2-7
AWTGGARETQY | TRBV30 | 11 | TRBJ2-5
ASSQDFLPPSYEQY | TRBV4-3 | 14 | TRBJ2-7
SVAGVANYGYT | TRBV29-1 | 11 | TRBJ1-2
ARSQGQGSGNTIY | TRBV5-3 | 13 | TRBJ1-3
ASSTPQTGSYNEQF | TRBV28 | 14 | TRBJ2-1
ASSSAGRTGLGTQY | TRBV7-2 | 14 | TRBJ2-5
AIREPSGVGEDTDTQY | TRBV10-3 | 16 | TRBJ2-3
SASSEKTQY | TRBV20-1 | 9 | TRBJ2-5
ASSYSQAFYGYT | TRBV6-5 | 12 | TRBJ1-2